The source of this T cell receptor beta chain is a study of T cell responses to AZD1222 COVID-19 vaccine. General observations from the study: A mostly white British donor set with more females was recruited, and clonal diversity was possibly underestimated.

A remark on this clone: Its cognate antigen is unknown.

In germline, CDR1 is GTSNPN, CDR2 SVGIG (reference sequence). Losses at the gene ends were 3 bases for V and 3 bases for J; bases not matched to a gene: 5. This CDR3 comprises 13 residues. Sequencing used immunoSEQ multiplex PCR; TCRdb keeps in-frame clones, though not all of them. Of around 58,000 clones in the sample, 89% were seen once. Specimen: peripheral blood, collected 28 days after the second AZD1222 dose. The V and J genes are TRBV30 and TRBJ2-7; 7 positions match TRBD2. This clonotype was obtained from an adult who received the AZD1222 COVID-19 vaccine. The CDR3: CAWSPLADYEQYF. The CDR3 DNA is TGTGCCTGGAGCCCCCTAGCGGACTACGAGCAGTACTTC.